This T cell receptor (beta chain) emerged from a study of molecular identifiers for immune sequencing clone quantification. This CDR3 contains 16 residues. V lost 4 bases, J lost 1 base, and 16 bases lay in between. CDR1 SGHDT and CDR2 YYEEEE come from the germline V gene. TCRdb ran MiXCR on the PCR reads and lists one entry per CDR3 protein. The data show about 500,000 distinct CDR3 sequences, with about a quarter seen just once and 0.7% to 0.9% held by the top ten. Sorted cell numbers of roughly 17,000 to 1,100,000, with 10%, 30% or 50% RNA, served as input for naive CD8 libraries. As CD8+CD4-CCR7+CD45RA+ cells, naive CD8 T cells were sorted. This clonotype was recorded many times.

The sample taken for sequencing was naive CD8+ T cells from blood, with Jurkat cell RNA spiked in. Sample subset: FACS-sorted CD8+CD4-CCR7+CD45RA+ naive T cells. This chain uses TRBV5-6 with TRBJ2-3, with D hard to call. This TCR came from a human donor in good health. Some libraries in this study had Jurkat cell RNA spiked in. CDR3 bases: TGTGCCAGCAGCCATGTCAACATGGCCGGCACAGATACGCAGTATTTT. It specifies CASSHVNMAGTDTQYF.